This is a list of T cell receptor beta chains from one sample in a study of neurological immune-mediated disorders. MiXCR, applied by TCRdb to the 5' RACE reads, yields one record per CDR3 protein. Of 70,000 or so distinct CDR3 sequences in the sample, roughly 3.1% were seen once. Specimen: PBMCs. The source is a woman aged 45 to 65 with multiple sclerosis. CDR3s include the opening cysteine and the closing phenylalanine or tryptophan. D genes are given only for firm matches. Some rows mark clone size as missing; the rest say once, few, many or name a class of expanded clone.

TRBJ2-1 TRBV7-9 - - CASTPLGTANEQFF TGTGCCAGCACCCCGCTTGGGACCGCCAATGAGCAGTTCTTC
TRBJ2-2 TRBV3-1 - many CASSQDRLFTGELFF TGTGCCAGCAGCCAAGACAGGTTATTCACCGGGGAGCTGTTTTTT
TRBJ2-1 TRBV5-1 TRBD2 - CASSLRGGNNEQFF TGCGCCAGCAGCTTGCGCGGGGGAAACAATGAGCAGTTCTTC
TRBJ2-1 TRBV29-1 - many CSARFYEQFF TGCAGCGCCCGTTTTTATGAGCAGTTCTTC
TRBJ1-4 TRBV24-1 - many CATSDPGEGEKLFF TGTGCCACCAGTGATCCAGGGGAAGGCGAAAAACTGTTTTTT
TRBJ2-1 TRBV7-6 - - CASSSREGYNEQFF TGTGCCAGCAGCTCCCGGGAAGGCTACAATGAGCAGTTCTTC
TRBJ1-1 TRBV6-1 - many CASTKGGGNTEAFF TGTGCCAGCACAAAAGGTGGAGGGAACACTGAAGCTTTCTTT
TRBJ2-3 TRBV2 - many CASSDRADTQYF TGTGCCAGCAGTGATCGGGCAGATACGCAGTATTTT
TRBJ2-5 TRBV5-1 TRBD2 many CASSWNSGRGETQYF TGCGCCAGCAGCTGGAATTCAGGGCGGGGGGAGACCCAGTACTTC
TRBJ2-2 TRBV7-3 TRBD1 many CASSLRTGTGELFF TGTGCCAGCAGCCTCCGGACAGGCACCGGGGAGCTGTTTTTT
TRBJ2-5 TRBV24-1 TRBD2 many CATSPGTSGKGGETQYF TGTGCCACCAGTCCTGGGACTAGCGGGAAGGGAGGAGAGACCCAGTACTTC
TRBJ2-1 TRBV20-1 - many CSARDPEFQQFF TGCAGTGCTAGAGATCCGGAGTTTCAGCAGTTCTTC
TRBJ1-1 TRBV11-2 - many CASSFGGGDTEAFF TGTGCCAGCAGCTTCGGGGGTGGGGACACTGAAGCTTTCTTT
TRBJ1-4 TRBV12-3/TRBV12-4 - many CASSLTGLADEKLFF TGTGCCAGCAGTTTAACCGGTTTAGCGGATGAAAAACTGTTTTTT
TRBJ2-7 TRBV12-3/TRBV12-4 TRBD2 many CASSSNQSPSGFAYEQYF TGTGCCAGCAGTTCCAACCAGTCCCCTAGCGGATTTGCCTACGAGCAGTACTTC
TRBJ1-3 TRBV5-1 TRBD1 many CASSLEGTGYGNTIYF TGCGCCAGCAGCTTGGAAGGGACAGGCTACGGAAACACCATATATTTT
TRBJ1-1 TRBV5-8 TRBD1 - CVSSMFQGGNTEAFF TGTGTCAGCAGCATGTTCCAGGGGGGCAACACTGAAGCTTTCTTT
TRBJ2-5 TRBV20-1 TRBD2 many CSAQALGRDYSAETQYF TGCAGTGCTCAGGCTCTGGGGCGGGACTATTCAGCAGAGACCCAGTACTTC
TRBJ2-1 TRBV10-3 - many CAISADETYNEQFF TGTGCCATCTCAGCGGATGAGACCTACAATGAGCAGTTCTTC
TRBJ2-6 TRBV29-1 - many CSVLGQSRGNSGANVLTF TGCAGCGTACTGGGACAAAGCAGAGGGAACTCTGGGGCCAACGTCCTGACTTTC
TRBJ2-2 TRBV7-6 - many CASSRAGELFF TGTGCCAGCAGTAGGGCCGGGGAGCTGTTTTTT
TRBJ2-5 TRBV28 TRBD2 many CASSLPTSSGNGETQYF TGTGCCAGCAGTTTGCCGACTTCTAGCGGGAATGGAGAGACCCAGTACTTC
TRBJ1-2 TRBV3-1 TRBD1 many CASSQLAFGTGGDYGYTF TGTGCCAGCAGCCAACTAGCCTTCGGGACAGGGGGCGACTATGGCTACACCTTC